One and the same sample provided the 8 T cell receptor beta chains below, sequenced in a study of PD-1 blockade in classical Hodgkin lymphoma. Clones were sequenced by immunoSEQ multiplex PCR, and TCRdb holds only the in-frame ones, with some missing. The sample has more than 50,000 clones; roughly nine tenths are singletons. Each patient relapsed following autologous stem cell transplantation, and prior brentuximab vedotin exposure differed. The sequencing here drew on peripheral blood mononuclear cells (PBMCs), taken at baseline. The receptor set was obtained from a human donor with classical Hodgkin lymphoma.

The J gene is TRBJ2-3, the V gene TRBV9; TRBD2 might be the D (5 bases). Per the germline V gene, CDR1 is SGDLS and CDR2 is YYNGEE. The CDR3 totals 16 residues. V was cut by 1 base and J by 2 bases, with 14 bases left in between. CDR3 nucleotides: TGTGCCAGCAGCGTACGAGCGGCAAGGGTCACAGATACGCAGTATTTT. Protein sequence: CASSVRAARVTDTQYF.

The sample holds one count of this clone. The chain employs TRBV9 and TRBJ2-7, with 10 bases lining up with TRBD2. Per the germline V gene, CDR1 is SGDLS and CDR2 is YYNGEE. Germline trimming cut 2 bases from V and 6 bases from J; bases unmatched to any gene: 20. The CDR3 totals 19 residues. This CDR3 reads CASSVLREGAGGPDSEQYF. CDR3 DNA: TGTGCCAGCAGCGTTCTTAGGGAGGGAGCGGGAGGGCCTGATTCCGAGCAGTACTTC.

Written as DNA, the CDR3 is TGTGCCAGCAGTTTGTTCTACAATGAGCAGTTCTTC. This codes for CASSLFYNEQFF. The chain couples TRBV28 to TRBJ2-1; no clear D. There are 12 residues in the CDR3. Germline CDR1 MDHEN, CDR2 SYDVKM. V was trimmed by 3 bases and J by 3 bases, leaving 3 bases between them.

The V call is TRBV12-5, the J call TRBJ2-3; TRBD2 matches at 11 bases. The germline CDR1 and CDR2 sequences are LGHNT and FRNRAP. The junction had 5 bases not matched to a gene; V was cut back by 2 bases and J by 4 bases. The CDR3 extends over 16 amino acids. The CDR3 spells CASGLLAGGPADTQYF. The CDR3 region has the DNA TGTGCTAGTGGTTTGTTAGCGGGAGGGCCCGCAGATACGCAGTATTTT.

Concerning this clone itself: The germline gene is not matched at one end of the junction; a read error may be the cause. The gene calls are TRBV29-1 and TRBJ2-1, with a possible D match to TRBD2 (7 bases). Germline lookup yields CDR1 SQVTM and CDR2 ANQGSEA. CDR3 length equals 16 residues. The CDR3 here is CSVQDLGGATYNEQFF. Here the CDR3 DNA reads TGCAGCGTTCAAGATCTGGGGGGGGCCACCTACAATGAGCAGTTCTTC.

The V call is TRBV10-3, the J call TRBJ2-7; D is ambiguous. The CDR3 length is 14 residues. V was shortened by 4 bases and J by 2 bases, with 12 bases between the two germline ends. Germline V gene lookup returns CDR1 ENHRY and CDR2 SYGVKD. The CDR3 here is CAISGRQVPYEQYF. CDR3 nucleotides: TGTGCCATCAGTGGGCGCCAGGTGCCCTACGAGCAGTACTTC.

V usage is TRBV4-2 and J usage is TRBJ2-7; 8 positions match TRBD2. The trim removed 1 base at V and 2 bases at J, leaving 4 bases unmatched. Germline V gene data show CDR1 as LGHNA and CDR2 as YNFKEQ. There are 15 residues in the CDR3. The CDR3 DNA follows: TGTGCCAGCAGCCAAGCAAGACTAGCGCCCTACGAGCAGTACTTC. Translated: CASSQARLAPYEQYF.

This chain links TRBV18 with TRBJ2-2; 7 bases map to TRBD2. Germline-derived CDR1 and CDR2 are KGHSH and LQKENI. This CDR3 has 14 amino acids. The trim removed 8 bases at V and 3 bases at J, leaving 6 bases unmatched. The CDR3, as DNA: TGTGCCAGCGCCGTACGGGAGGACACCGGGGAGCTGTTTTTT. This gives the protein CASAVREDTGELFF. The complete variable domain, with remaining parts taken from reference TRBV18 and TRBJ2-2, reads NAGVMQNPRHLVRRRGQEARLRCSPMKGHSHVYWYRQLPEEGLKFMVYLQKENIIDESGMPKERFSAEFPKEGPSILRIQQVVRGDSAAYFCASAVREDTGELFFGEGSRLTVL.